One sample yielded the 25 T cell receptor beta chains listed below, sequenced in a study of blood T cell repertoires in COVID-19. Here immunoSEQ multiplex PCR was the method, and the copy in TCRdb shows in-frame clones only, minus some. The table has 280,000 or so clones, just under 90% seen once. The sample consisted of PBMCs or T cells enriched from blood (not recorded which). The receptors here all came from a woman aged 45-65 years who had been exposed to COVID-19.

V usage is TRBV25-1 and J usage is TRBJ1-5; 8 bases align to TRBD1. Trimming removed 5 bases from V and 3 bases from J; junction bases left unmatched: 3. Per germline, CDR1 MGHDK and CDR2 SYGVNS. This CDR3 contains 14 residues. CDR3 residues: CASSRTGFNQPQHF. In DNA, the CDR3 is TGTGCCAGCAGTCGGACAGGGTTCAATCAGCCCCAGCATTTT.

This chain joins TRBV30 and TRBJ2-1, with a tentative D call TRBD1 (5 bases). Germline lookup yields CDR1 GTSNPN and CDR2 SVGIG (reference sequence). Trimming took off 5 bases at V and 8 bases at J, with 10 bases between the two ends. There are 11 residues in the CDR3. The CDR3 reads CAWADSDEQFF. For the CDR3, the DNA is TGTGCCTGGGCTGACAGCGATGAGCAGTTCTTC. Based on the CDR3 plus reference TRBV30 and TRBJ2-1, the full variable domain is SQTIHQWPATLVQPVGSPLSLECTVEGTSNPNLYWYRQAAGRGLQLLFYSVGIGQISSEVPQNLSASRPQDRQFILSSKKLLLSDSGFYLCAWADSDEQFFGPGTRLTVL.

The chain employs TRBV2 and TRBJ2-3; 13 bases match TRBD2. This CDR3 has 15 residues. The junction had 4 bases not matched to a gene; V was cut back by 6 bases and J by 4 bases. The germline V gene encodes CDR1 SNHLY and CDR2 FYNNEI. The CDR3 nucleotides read TGTGCCAGCAGGCTAGGACTAGCGGGGGCAGATACGCAGTATTTT. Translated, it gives CASRLGLAGADTQYF.

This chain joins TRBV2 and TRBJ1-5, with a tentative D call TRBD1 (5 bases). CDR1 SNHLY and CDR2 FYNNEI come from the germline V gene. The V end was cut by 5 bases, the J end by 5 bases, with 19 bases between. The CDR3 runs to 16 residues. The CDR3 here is CASSPSPPGIYQPQHF. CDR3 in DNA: TGTGCCAGCAGTCCGAGCCCTCCAGGGATTTATCAGCCCCAGCATTTT.

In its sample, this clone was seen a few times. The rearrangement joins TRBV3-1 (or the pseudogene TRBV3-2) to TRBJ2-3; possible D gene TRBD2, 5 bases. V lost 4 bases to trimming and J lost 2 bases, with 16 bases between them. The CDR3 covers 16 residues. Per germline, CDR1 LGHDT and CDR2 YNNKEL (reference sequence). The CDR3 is CASSRTPTEHTDTQYF. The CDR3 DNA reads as TGTGCCAGCAGCCGGACTCCGACCGAACACACAGATACGCAGTATTTT.

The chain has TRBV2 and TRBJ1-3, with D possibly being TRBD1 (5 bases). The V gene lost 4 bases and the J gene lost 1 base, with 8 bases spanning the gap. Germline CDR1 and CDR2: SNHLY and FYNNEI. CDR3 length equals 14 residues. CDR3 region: CASSGGLSGNTIYF. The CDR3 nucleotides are TGTGCCAGCAGTGGGGGACTGTCTGGAAACACCATATATTTT.

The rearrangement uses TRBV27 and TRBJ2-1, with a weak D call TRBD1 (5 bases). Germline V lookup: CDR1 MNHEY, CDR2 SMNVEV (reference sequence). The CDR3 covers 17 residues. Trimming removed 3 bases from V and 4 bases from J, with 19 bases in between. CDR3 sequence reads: CASSFSPRAAAYNEQFF. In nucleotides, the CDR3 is TGTGCCAGCAGTTTCAGCCCCAGGGCTGCGGCGTACAATGAGCAGTTCTTC.

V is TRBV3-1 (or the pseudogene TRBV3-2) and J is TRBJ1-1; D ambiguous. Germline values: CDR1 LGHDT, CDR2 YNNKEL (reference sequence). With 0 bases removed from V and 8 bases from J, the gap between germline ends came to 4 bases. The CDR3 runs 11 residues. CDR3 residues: CASSQEIEAFF. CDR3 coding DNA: TGTGCCAGCAGCCAAGAAATAGAAGCTTTCTTT.

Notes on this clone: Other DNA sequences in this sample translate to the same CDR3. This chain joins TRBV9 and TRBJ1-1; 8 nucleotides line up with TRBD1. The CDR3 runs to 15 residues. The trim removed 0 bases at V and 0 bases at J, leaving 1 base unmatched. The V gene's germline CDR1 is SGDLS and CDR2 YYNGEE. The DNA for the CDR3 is TGTGCCAGCAGCGTAGGGGACAGGTTGAACACTGAAGCTTTCTTT. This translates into CASSVGDRLNTEAFF.

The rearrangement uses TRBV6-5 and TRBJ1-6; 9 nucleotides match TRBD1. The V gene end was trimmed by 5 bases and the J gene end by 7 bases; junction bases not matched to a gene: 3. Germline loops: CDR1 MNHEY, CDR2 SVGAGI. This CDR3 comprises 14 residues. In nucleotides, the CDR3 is TGTGCCAGCAGTCCACAGGGGGCAAATTCACCCCTCCACTTT. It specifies CASSPQGANSPLHF.

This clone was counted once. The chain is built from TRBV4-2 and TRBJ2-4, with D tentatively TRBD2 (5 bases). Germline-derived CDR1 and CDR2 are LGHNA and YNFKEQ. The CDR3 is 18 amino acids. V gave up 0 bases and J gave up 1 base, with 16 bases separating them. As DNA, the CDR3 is TGTGCCAGCAGCCAAGAACGGGGTCTATTAAGGGCCAAAAACATTCAGTACTTC. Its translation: CASSQERGLLRAKNIQYF.

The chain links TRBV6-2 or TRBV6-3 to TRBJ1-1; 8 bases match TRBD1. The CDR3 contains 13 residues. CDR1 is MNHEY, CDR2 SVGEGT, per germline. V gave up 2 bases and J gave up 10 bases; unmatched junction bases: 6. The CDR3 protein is CASSYRDRLAAFF. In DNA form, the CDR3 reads TGTGCCAGCAGTTACCGGGACAGGTTGGCAGCTTTCTTT.

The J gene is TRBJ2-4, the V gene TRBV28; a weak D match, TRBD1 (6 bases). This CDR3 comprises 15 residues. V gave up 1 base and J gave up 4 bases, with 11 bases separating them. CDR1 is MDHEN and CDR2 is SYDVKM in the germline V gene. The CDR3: CASSLSYTGKNIQYF. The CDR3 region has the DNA TGTGCCAGCAGTTTATCATACACAGGGAAAAACATTCAGTACTTC.

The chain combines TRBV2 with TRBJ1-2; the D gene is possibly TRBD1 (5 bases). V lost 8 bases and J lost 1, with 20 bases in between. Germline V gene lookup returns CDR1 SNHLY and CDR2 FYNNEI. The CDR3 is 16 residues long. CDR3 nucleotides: TGTGCCAGCCCAACCGGGGCGGGGGTTCTTAACTATGGCTACACCTTC. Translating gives CASPTGAGVLNYGYTF.

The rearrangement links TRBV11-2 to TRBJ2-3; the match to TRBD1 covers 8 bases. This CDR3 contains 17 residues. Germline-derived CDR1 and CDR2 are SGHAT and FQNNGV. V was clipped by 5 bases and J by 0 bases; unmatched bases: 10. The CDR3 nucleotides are TGTGCCAGCAGCCTGTTTCTAAGGACAGGGAGCACAGATACGCAGTATTTT. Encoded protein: CASSLFLRTGSTDTQYF. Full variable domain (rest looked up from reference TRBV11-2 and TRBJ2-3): EAGVAQSPRYKIIEKRQSVAFWCNPISGHATLYWYQQILGQGPKLLIQFQNNGVVDDSQLPKDRFSAERLKGVDSTLKIQPAKLEDSAVYLCASSLFLRTGSTDTQYFGPGTRLTVL.

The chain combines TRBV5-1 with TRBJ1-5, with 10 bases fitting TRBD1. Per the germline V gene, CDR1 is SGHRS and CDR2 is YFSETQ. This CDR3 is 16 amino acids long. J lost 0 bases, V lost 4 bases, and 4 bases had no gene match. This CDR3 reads CASSAGQGDSNQPQHF. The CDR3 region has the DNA TGCGCCAGCAGCGCCGGACAGGGGGATAGCAATCAGCCCCAGCATTTT. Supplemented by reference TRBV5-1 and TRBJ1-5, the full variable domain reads KAGVTQTPRYLIKTRGQQVTLSCSPISGHRSVSWYQQTPGQGLQFLFEYFSETQRNKGNFPGRFSGRQFSNSRSEMNVSTLELGDSALYLCASSAGQGDSNQPQHFGDGTRLSIL.

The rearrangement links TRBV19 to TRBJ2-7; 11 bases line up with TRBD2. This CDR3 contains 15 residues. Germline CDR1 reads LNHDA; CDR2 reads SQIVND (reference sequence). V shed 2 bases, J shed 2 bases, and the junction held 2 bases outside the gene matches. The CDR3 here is CASSILAGGAYEQYF. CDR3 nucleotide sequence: TGTGCCAGTAGTATACTAGCGGGGGGAGCCTACGAGCAGTACTTC.

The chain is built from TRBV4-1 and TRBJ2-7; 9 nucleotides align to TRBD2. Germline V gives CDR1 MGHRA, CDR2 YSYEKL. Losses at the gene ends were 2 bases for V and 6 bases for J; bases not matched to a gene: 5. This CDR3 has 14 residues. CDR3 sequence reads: CASSQTGTSREQYF. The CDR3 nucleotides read TGCGCCAGCAGCCAAACCGGGACTAGCCGCGAGCAGTACTTC.

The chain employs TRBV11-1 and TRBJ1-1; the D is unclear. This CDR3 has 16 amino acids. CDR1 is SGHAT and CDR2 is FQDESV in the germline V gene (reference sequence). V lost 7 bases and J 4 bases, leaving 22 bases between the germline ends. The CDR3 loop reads CASTAGSFAWGTEAFF. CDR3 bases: TGTGCCAGCACCGCGGGCAGCTTTGCTTGGGGCACTGAAGCTTTCTTT.

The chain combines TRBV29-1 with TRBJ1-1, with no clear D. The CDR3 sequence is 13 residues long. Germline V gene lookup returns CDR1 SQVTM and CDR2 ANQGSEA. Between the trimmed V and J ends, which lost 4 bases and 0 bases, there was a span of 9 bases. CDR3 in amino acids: CSVVGRMNTEAFF. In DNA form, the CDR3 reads TGCAGCGTTGTGGGGAGAATGAACACTGAAGCTTTCTTT.

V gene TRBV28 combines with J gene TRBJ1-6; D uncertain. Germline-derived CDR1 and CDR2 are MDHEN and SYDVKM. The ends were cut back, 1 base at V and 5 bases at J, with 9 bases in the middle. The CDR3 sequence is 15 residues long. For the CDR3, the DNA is TGTGCCAGCAGTTTATCTCCAGACAATAATTCACCCCTCCACTTT. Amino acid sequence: CASSLSPDNNSPLHF.

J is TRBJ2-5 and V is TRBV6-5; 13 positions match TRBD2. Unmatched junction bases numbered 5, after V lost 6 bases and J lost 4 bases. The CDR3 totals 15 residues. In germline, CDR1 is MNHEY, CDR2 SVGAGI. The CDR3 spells CASRRGTSGAETQYF. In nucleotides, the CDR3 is TGTGCCAGCAGACGTGGGACTAGCGGGGCAGAGACCCAGTACTTC.

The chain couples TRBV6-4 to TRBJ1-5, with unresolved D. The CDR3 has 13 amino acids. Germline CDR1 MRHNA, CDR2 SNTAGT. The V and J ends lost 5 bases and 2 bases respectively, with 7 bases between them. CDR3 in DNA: TGTGCCAGCAGTAAGGAGGGCAATCAGCCCCAGCATTTT. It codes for CASSKEGNQPQHF.

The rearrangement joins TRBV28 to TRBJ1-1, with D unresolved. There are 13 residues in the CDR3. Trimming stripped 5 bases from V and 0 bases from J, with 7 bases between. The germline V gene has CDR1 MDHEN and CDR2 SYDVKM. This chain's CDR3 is CASSTRLNTEAFF. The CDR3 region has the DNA TGTGCCAGCAGTACGCGATTGAACACTGAAGCTTTCTTT.

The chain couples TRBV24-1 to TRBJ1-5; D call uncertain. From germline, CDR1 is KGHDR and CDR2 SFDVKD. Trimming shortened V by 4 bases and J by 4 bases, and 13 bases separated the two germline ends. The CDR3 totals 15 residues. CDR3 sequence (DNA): TGTGCCACCAGTGACGGGAGTGTCGATAATCAGCCCCAGCATTTT. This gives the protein CATSDGSVDNQPQHF.